The 24 T cell receptor beta chains presented below share a single source sample, sequenced in a study of blood T cell repertoires in COVID-19. Data came from immunoSEQ multiplex PCR; TCRdb stores just in-frame clones and leaves some out. The sample holds 70,000 to 85,000 clones, approximately 89% seen once. The specimen was peripheral blood. Receptor source: a woman aged 55-70 years with active COVID-19.

This chain joins TRBV7-8 and TRBJ1-6, with D possibly matching TRBD1 (5 bases). V lost 4 bases and J 13 bases, leaving 14 bases between the germline ends. Germline loops: CDR1 SGHVS, CDR2 FQNEAQ. This CDR3 contains 13 residues. The CDR3 DNA reads TGTGCCAGCAGCTCCGCGCAGGGAATTCCCCTCCACTTT. Protein product: CASSSAQGIPLHF.

The chain recombines TRBV24-1 with TRBJ2-5, with TRBD2 as a possible D gene (7 bases). The germline V and J ends were trimmed by 3 bases and 5 bases, with 24 bases remaining between them. The CDR3 has 18 amino acids. CDR1 is KGHDR and CDR2 is SFDVKD in the germline V gene. This chain's CDR3 is CATSDSGFGGLNRETQYF. CDR3 DNA sequence: TGTGCCACCAGTGATAGTGGGTTCGGGGGGCTGAATCGGGAGACCCAGTACTTC.

The chain has TRBV7-8 and TRBJ2-7, with 7 bases matching TRBD1. Per germline, CDR1 SGHVS and CDR2 FQNEAQ. This CDR3 has 15 amino acids. V was pared by 4 bases and J by 3 bases, with 9 bases of the junction left unmatched. This CDR3 is CASSYRTGPLYEQYF. In nucleotides, the CDR3 is TGTGCCAGCAGCTACCGGACAGGCCCTCTCTACGAGCAGTACTTC.

The chain links TRBV5-6 to TRBJ2-5, with 8 positions matching TRBD1. The CDR3 spans 15 residues. Looked up from germline, CDR1 is SGHDT and CDR2 is YYEEEE. V lost 2 bases and J lost 0; bases outside the gene matches: 3. CDR3 protein: CASSFRQGYQETQYF. Written as DNA, the CDR3 is TGTGCCAGCAGCTTTCGACAGGGGTACCAAGAGACCCAGTACTTC.

The J gene is TRBJ2-3, the V gene TRBV28, with 9 positions matching TRBD2. The V segment lost 1 base and the J segment 1 base; nucleotides outside the gene matches: 18. This CDR3 region has 21 residues. CDR1 and CDR2 from the germline V gene are MDHEN and SYDVKM. As DNA, the CDR3 is TGTGCCAGCAGTTTATATGCCCCGGGGGTAGCGGGGGCGCCTGGCACAGATACGCAGTATTTT. Its translation is CASSLYAPGVAGAPGTDTQYF. Full variable domain (outside the CDR3, taken from reference TRBV28 and TRBJ2-3): DVKVTQSSRYLVKRTGEKVFLECVQDMDHENMFWYRQDPGLGLRLIYFSYDVKMKEKGDIPEGYSVSREKKERFSLILESASTNQTSMYLCASSLYAPGVAGAPGTDTQYFGPGTRLTVL.

The chain combines TRBV28 with TRBJ1-2, with TRBD1 matching 9 bases. V lost 2 bases and J lost 7; bases outside the gene matches: 17. This CDR3 has 18 residues. Germline V gene lookup returns CDR1 MDHEN and CDR2 SYDVKM. DNA for the CDR3: TGTGCCAGCAGTTTACCCAACTCCGGGACAGGGTTAGGGGGTGGCTACACCTTC. Amino acids: CASSLPNSGTGLGGGYTF.

This clone was picked up one time. This rearrangement joins TRBV5-1 to TRBJ1-1, with D uncertain. V dropped 2 bases and J dropped 0 bases, with 11 bases sitting between them. Per the germline V gene, CDR1 is SGHRS and CDR2 is YFSETQ. This CDR3 comprises 15 residues. CDR3 protein: CASSFRTRMNTEAFF. The CDR3 DNA sequence: TGCGCCAGCAGCTTCCGGACTCGCATGAACACTGAAGCTTTCTTT.

The rearrangement joins TRBV27 to TRBJ2-7; 10 positions agree with TRBD1. Trimming removed 6 bases from V and 4 bases from J; junction bases left unmatched: 15. The CDR3 is 17 residues long. CDR1 and CDR2 (germline): MNHEY, SMNVEV (reference sequence). CDR3 protein: CASSRDLARTGGYEQYF. Here the CDR3 DNA reads TGTGCCAGCAGCCGAGATCTAGCCCGGACAGGGGGGTACGAGCAGTACTTC.

The chain combines TRBV28 with TRBJ1-5; D remains ambiguous. Looked up from germline, CDR1 is MDHEN and CDR2 is SYDVKM. V lost 2 bases and J 4 bases, leaving 6 bases between the germline ends. The CDR3 has 13 amino acids. In nucleotides, the CDR3 is TGTGCCAGCAGTTTAGGCAAGAATCAGCCCCAGCATTTT. It specifies CASSLGKNQPQHF.

V gene TRBV28 combines with J gene TRBJ1-1; maybe TRBD1 (6 bases). Trimming cost V 5 bases and J 4 bases, with 20 bases left between them. Germline V CDR1 and CDR2: MDHEN, SYDVKM. This CDR3 region has 16 residues. The CDR3 DNA reads TGTGCCAGCAGTCCTCCGGGACGGGTCAGGGGCACTGAAGCTTTCTTT. Residues: CASSPPGRVRGTEAFF.

CDR3 region: CASGLLSGELFF. CDR3 bases: TGTGCTAGTGGCCTACTATCCGGGGAGCTGTTTTTT. This chain joins TRBV12-5 and TRBJ2-2; D gene unclear. The CDR3 extends over 12 amino acids. Looked up from germline, CDR1 is LGHNT and CDR2 is FRNRAP. The V end was cut by 6 bases, the J end by 6 bases, with 8 bases between.

The chain combines TRBV28 with TRBJ1-2; no definite D call. This CDR3 comprises 12 residues. Germline CDR1 reads MDHEN; CDR2 reads SYDVKM. Trimming pared 3 bases from V and 5 bases from J, leaving 7 bases between. The CDR3 DNA sequence: TGTGCCAGCAGTTTGAGGCAGTATGGCTACACCTTC. Translated, it gives CASSLRQYGYTF.

V usage is TRBV2 and J usage is TRBJ2-5; D perhaps matches TRBD2 (5 bases). The V end lost 5 bases, the J end lost 5 bases, and 18 bases lay between the germline ends. The CDR3 extends over 15 amino acids. Germline CDR1 SNHLY, CDR2 FYNNEI. CDR3 region: CASSYAGTTRETQYF. The CDR3 nucleotides read TGTGCCAGCAGTTATGCGGGCACGACGAGGGAGACCCAGTACTTC. Together with reference TRBV2 and TRBJ2-5, the CDR3 gives the full variable domain: EPEVTQTPSHQVTQMGQEVILRCVPISNHLYFYWYRQILGQKVEFLVSFYNNEISEKSEIFDDQFSVERPDGSNFTLKIRSTKLEDSAMYFCASSYAGTTRETQYFGPGTRLLVL.

V usage is TRBV18 and J usage is TRBJ1-5; D might be TRBD1 (6 bases). There are 14 residues in the CDR3. Per germline, CDR1 KGHSH and CDR2 LQKENI. V was shortened by 6 bases and J by 4 bases, with 13 bases between the two germline ends. CDR3 sequence: CASSLDRRNQPQHF. The CDR3 coding sequence is TGTGCCAGCTCCCTGGACAGAAGGAATCAGCCCCAGCATTTT. Variable domain in full (rest from reference TRBV18 and TRBJ1-5): NAGVMQNPRHLVRRRGQEARLRCSPMKGHSHVYWYRQLPEEGLKFMVYLQKENIIDESGMPKERFSAEFPKEGPSILRIQQVVRGDSAAYFCASSLDRRNQPQHFGDGTRLSIL.

The chain combines TRBV3-1 (or the pseudogene TRBV3-2) with TRBJ1-1; D remains unclear. V gave up 1 base and J gave up 1 base, with 7 bases separating them. Germline V gives CDR1 LGHDT, CDR2 YNNKEL (reference sequence). The CDR3 has 14 residues. The CDR3 coding sequence is TGTGCCAGCAGCCAAGCACAGAGGAACACTGAAGCTTTCTTT. Its protein product is CASSQAQRNTEAFF.

V and J are TRBV4-1 and TRBJ2-3; D is unresolved. Trimming took off 1 base at V and 1 base at J, with 12 bases between the two ends. The CDR3 is 16 amino acids. Germline assignment: CDR1 MGHRA and CDR2 YSYEKL. CDR3 nucleotides: TGCGCCAGCAGCCAAGGGGCTAACCGACGCACAGATACGCAGTATTTT. Its translation is CASSQGANRRTDTQYF.

The chain recombines TRBV24-1 with TRBJ2-1, with D maybe TRBD1 (5 bases). Trimming stripped 1 base from V and 6 bases from J, with 15 bases between. CDR1 and CDR2 (germline): KGHDR, SFDVKD. The CDR3 runs to 16 residues. The CDR3 region is CATSDFSRGRGNEQFF. In DNA, the CDR3 is TGTGCCACCAGTGATTTTAGTAGGGGAAGGGGCAATGAGCAGTTCTTC.

This rearrangement joins TRBV3-1 (or the pseudogene TRBV3-2) to TRBJ2-4; D uncertain. The CDR3 sequence is 16 residues long. V was cut by 1 base and J by 9 bases, with 19 bases left in between. Looked up from germline, CDR1 is LGHDT and CDR2 is YNNKEL (reference sequence). This CDR3 is CASSQVSGSSASIQYF. CDR3 DNA sequence: TGTGCCAGCAGCCAAGTTTCAGGCTCATCCGCGAGCATTCAGTACTTC.

This rearrangement joins TRBV13 to TRBJ2-1, with TRBD2 as a possible D gene (6 bases). V was shortened by 3 bases and J by 7 bases, with 19 bases between the two germline ends. The CDR3 contains 16 residues. The germline gives CDR1 PRHDT, CDR2 FYEKMQ (reference sequence). The CDR3 nucleotides read TGTGCCAGCAGCTTTACCCTCCGAATAGCGGAAAATGAGCAGTTCTTC. This gives the protein CASSFTLRIAENEQFF.

This rearrangement joins TRBV4-1 to TRBJ2-7, with D unresolved. CDR3 size: 15 residues. CDR1 is MGHRA, CDR2 YSYEKL, per germline. With 3 bases removed from V and 2 bases from J, the gap between germline ends came to 14 bases. The DNA of the CDR3 is TGCGCCAGCAGCCAGGCTGGTTCCAGGACCTACGAGCAGTACTTC. Protein sequence: CASSQAGSRTYEQYF.

V usage is TRBV4-1 and J usage is TRBJ2-1, with D possibly being TRBD2 (6 bases). Trimming left V 3 bases short and J 6 bases short, with 12 bases between. CDR1 MGHRA and CDR2 YSYEKL come from the germline V gene. The CDR3 is made up of 14 amino acids. The CDR3 reads CASSQGGRFNEQFF. In DNA, the CDR3 is TGCGCCAGCAGCCAGGGGGGACGGTTCAATGAGCAGTTCTTC.

This rearrangement joins TRBV2 to TRBJ2-5; tentatively, D is TRBD2 (5 bases). The CDR3 totals 15 residues. V lost 5 bases and J 3 bases, leaving 16 bases between the germline ends. CDR1 and CDR2 (germline): SNHLY, FYNNEI. CDR3 in amino acids: CASSRERSREETQYF. CDR3 coding DNA: TGTGCCAGCAGTCGCGAGCGGTCCCGGGAAGAGACCCAGTACTTC.

J is TRBJ2-2 and V is TRBV4-1, with D tentatively TRBD1 (6 bases). Germline values: CDR1 MGHRA, CDR2 YSYEKL. CDR3 size: 17 residues. The V end lost 2 bases, the J end lost 3 bases, and 16 bases lay between the germline ends. The DNA for the CDR3 is TGCGCCAGCAGCCAAAAACAGGGCAGGGCGTACACCGGGGAGCTGTTTTTT. Protein sequence: CASSQKQGRAYTGELFF.

The rearrangement uses TRBV5-6 and TRBJ2-5, with a possible D match to TRBD2 (5 bases). Germline-derived CDR1 and CDR2 are SGHDT and YYEEEE. V lost 5 bases and J 5 bases, leaving 16 bases between the germline ends. The CDR3 runs 14 residues. For the CDR3, the DNA is TGTGCCAGCAGGGCGCTCATGAGAGGGGAGACCCAGTACTTC. Translating gives CASRALMRGETQYF.